What follows is one T cell receptor beta chain and its context. Seattle's enrolled individuals joined amid active infection and were then monitored longitudinally. The repertoire was sequenced with immunoSEQ multiplex PCR; TCRdb's copy has only in-frame clones and lacks some. The table has fewer than 300,000 clones, 75% to 95% seen once. CDR3 length equals 14 residues. Germline V lookup: CDR1 SGDLS, CDR2 YYNGEE. V dropped 4 bases and J dropped 2 bases, with 12 bases sitting between them. This record belongs to a study of blood T cell repertoires in COVID-19. Across the whole study: Acute-phase and convalescent COVID-19 samples originated in the United States, Italy and Spain. The analysed material was cDNA or gDNA that came from T cells, B-cell-depleted T cells, or PBMCs.

The source material was peripheral blood. This clonotype originated in a person aged 18 to 35 with COVID-19, enrolled during active disease. The chain links TRBV9 to TRBJ2-5, with D hard to call. The CDR3 region has the DNA TGTGCCAGCAGCTTCTACCCCGTACAAGAGACCCAGTACTTC. Protein: CASSFYPVQETQYF.